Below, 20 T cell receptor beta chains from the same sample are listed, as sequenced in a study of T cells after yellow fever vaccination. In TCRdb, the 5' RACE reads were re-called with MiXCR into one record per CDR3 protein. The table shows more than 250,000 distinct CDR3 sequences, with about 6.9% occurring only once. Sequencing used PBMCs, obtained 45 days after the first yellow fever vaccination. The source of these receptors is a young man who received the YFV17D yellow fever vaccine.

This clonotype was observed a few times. CDR3 amino acids: CASSFFGSTEAFF. CDR3 coding DNA: TGCGCCAGCAGCTTTTTCGGGTCCACTGAAGCTTTCTTT. The V call is TRBV5-1, the J call TRBJ1-1; D ambiguous. This CDR3 has 13 amino acids. CDR1 and CDR2 (germline): SGHRS, YFSETQ. V shed 2 bases and J shed 4 bases, with 9 bases lying between them. Full variable domain (outside the CDR3, taken from reference TRBV5-1 and TRBJ1-1): KAGVTQTPRYLIKTRGQQVTLSCSPISGHRSVSWYQQTPGQGLQFLFEYFSETQRNKGNFPGRFSGRQFSNSRSEMNVSTLELGDSALYLCASSFFGSTEAFFGQGTRLTVV.

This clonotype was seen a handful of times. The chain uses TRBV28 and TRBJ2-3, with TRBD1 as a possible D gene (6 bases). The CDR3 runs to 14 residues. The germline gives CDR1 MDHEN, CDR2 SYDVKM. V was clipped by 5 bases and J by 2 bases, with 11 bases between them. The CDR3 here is CASSTTGTTDTQYF. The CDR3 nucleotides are TGTGCCAGCAGTACCACAGGGACCACAGATACGCAGTATTTT.

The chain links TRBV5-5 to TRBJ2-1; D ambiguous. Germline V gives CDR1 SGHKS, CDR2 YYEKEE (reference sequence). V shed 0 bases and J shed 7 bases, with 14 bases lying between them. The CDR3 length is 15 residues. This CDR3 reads CASSLELGRRNEQFF. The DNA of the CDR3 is TGTGCCAGCAGCTTGGAGTTAGGACGACGGAATGAGCAGTTCTTC.

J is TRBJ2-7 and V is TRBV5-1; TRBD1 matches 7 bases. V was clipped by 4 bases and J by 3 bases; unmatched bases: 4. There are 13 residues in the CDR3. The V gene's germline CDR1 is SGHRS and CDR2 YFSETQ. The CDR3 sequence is CASSQDRFYEQYF. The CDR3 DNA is TGCGCCAGCAGCCAGGACAGGTTCTACGAGCAGTACTTC.

CDR3 DNA sequence: TGCGCCAGCAGCTTGGAGGCTAGCGGCAATGAGCAGTTCTTC. Protein sequence: CASSLEASGNEQFF. The J gene is TRBJ2-1, the V gene TRBV5-1; 7 bases agree with TRBD2. Germline V gene sequence: CDR1 SGHRS, CDR2 YFSETQ. V shed 0 bases, J shed 6 bases, and the junction held 3 bases outside the gene matches. The CDR3 is made up of 14 amino acids.

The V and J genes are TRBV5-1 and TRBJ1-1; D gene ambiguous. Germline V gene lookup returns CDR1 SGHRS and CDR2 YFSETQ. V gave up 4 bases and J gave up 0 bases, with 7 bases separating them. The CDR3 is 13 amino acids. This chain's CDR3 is CASSRWVNTEAFF. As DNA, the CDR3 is TGCGCCAGCAGCCGGTGGGTGAACACTGAAGCTTTCTTT.

In DNA, the CDR3 is TGCGCCAGCAGCTTAATACCGGGACTAGCGGGGACCGGGGAGCTGTTTTTT. This codes for CASSLIPGLAGTGELFF. The chain carries TRBV5-1 and TRBJ2-2; 13 nucleotides line up with TRBD2. From germline, CDR1 is SGHRS and CDR2 YFSETQ. Trimming at V came to 2 bases and at J to 5 bases, leaving 6 bases not matched to a gene. This CDR3 has 17 amino acids.

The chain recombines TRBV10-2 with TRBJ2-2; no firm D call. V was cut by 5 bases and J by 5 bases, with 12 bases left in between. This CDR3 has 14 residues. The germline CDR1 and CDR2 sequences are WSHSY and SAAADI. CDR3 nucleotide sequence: TGCGCCAGCAGTTACACCGGACGTACCGGGGAGCTGTTTTTT. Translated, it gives CASSYTGRTGELFF.

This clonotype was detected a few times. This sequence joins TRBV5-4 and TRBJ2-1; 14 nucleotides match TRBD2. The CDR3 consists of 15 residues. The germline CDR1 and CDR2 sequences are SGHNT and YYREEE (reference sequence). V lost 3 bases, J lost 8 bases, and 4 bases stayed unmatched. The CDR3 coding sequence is TGTGCCAGCAGCTCTAGACTAGCGGGGGGGGATGAGCAGTTCTTC. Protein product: CASSSRLAGGDEQFF. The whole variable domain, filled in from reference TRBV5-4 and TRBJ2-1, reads ETGVTQSPTHLIKTRGQQVTLRCSSQSGHNTVSWYQQALGQGPQFIFQYYREEENGRGNFPPRFSGLQFPNYSSELNVNALELDDSALYLCASSSRLAGGDEQFFGPGTRLTVL.

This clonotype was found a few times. The CDR3 bases are TGTGCCAGCAGTTTATCCAACCTATACAGGGGATTAACTTTCTTT. Encoded protein: CASSLSNLYRGLTFF. The chain has TRBV6-5 and TRBJ1-1; 7 bases agree with TRBD1. CDR3 size: 15 residues. The V segment lost 4 bases and the J segment 12 bases; nucleotides outside the gene matches: 17. Germline CDR1 and CDR2: MNHEY and SVGAGI.

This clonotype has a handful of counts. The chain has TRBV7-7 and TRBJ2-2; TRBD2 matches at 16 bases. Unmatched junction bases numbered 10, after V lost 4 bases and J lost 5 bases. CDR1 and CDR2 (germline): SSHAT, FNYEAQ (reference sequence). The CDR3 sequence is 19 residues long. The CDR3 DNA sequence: TGTGCCAGCAGCTCATCCCCGGGACTAGCGGGGGGGCCGACCGGGGAGCTGTTTTTT. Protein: CASSSSPGLAGGPTGELFF.

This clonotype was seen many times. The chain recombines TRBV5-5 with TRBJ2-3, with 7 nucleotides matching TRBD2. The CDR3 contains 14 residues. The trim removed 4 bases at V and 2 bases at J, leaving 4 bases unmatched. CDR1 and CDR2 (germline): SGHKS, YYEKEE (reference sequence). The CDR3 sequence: CASSLGTNTDTQYF. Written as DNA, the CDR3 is TGTGCCAGCAGCCTTGGGACTAACACAGATACGCAGTATTTT. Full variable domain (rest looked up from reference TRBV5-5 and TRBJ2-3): DAGVTQSPTHLIKTRGQQVTLRCSPISGHKSVSWYQQVLGQGPQFIFQYYEKEERGRGNFPDRFSARQFPNYSSELNVNALLLGDSALYLCASSLGTNTDTQYFGPGTRLTVL.

The CDR3 coding sequence is TGTGCCAGCAGTTTTTGGACAGGACACACAGATACGCAGTATTTT. This sequence encodes CASSFWTGHTDTQYF. The gene calls are TRBV27 and TRBJ2-3; 7 nucleotides line up with TRBD1. Per germline, CDR1 MNHEY and CDR2 SMNVEV (reference sequence). This CDR3 comprises 15 residues. The junction had 5 bases not matched to a gene; V was cut back by 3 bases and J by 2 bases.

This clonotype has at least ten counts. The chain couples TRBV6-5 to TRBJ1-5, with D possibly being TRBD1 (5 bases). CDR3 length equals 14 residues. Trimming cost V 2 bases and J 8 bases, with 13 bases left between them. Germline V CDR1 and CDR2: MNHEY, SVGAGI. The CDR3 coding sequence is TGTGCCAGCAGTTACGGGGGTTTACAAGAGCCCCAGCATTTT. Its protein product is CASSYGGLQEPQHF.

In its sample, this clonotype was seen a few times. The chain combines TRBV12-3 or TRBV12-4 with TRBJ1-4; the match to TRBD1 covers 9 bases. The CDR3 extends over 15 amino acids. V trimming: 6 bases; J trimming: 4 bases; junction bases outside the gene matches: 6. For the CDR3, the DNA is TGTGCCAGCAGGGCCTGGGACAGGGATAATGAAAAACTGTTTTTT. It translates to CASRAWDRDNEKLFF.

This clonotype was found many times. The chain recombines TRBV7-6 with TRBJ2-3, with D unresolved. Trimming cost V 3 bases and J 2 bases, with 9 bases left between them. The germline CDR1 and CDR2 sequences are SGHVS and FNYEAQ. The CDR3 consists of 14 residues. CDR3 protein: CASSFGSSTDTQYF. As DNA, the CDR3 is TGTGCCAGCAGCTTTGGGTCCTCCACAGATACGCAGTATTTT.

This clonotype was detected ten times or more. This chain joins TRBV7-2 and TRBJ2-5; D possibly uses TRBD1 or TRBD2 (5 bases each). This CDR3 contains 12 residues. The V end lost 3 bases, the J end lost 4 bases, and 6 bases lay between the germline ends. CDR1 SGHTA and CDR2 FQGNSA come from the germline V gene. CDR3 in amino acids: CASSLRGETQYF. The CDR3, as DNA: TGTGCCAGCAGCTTGAGGGGAGAGACCCAGTACTTC.

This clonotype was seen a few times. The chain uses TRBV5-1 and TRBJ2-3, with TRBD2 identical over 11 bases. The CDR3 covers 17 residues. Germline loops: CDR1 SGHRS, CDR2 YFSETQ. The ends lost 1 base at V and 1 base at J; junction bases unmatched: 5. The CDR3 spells CASSLKTTSGGTDTQYF. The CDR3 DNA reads TGCGCCAGCAGCTTGAAAACGACTAGCGGGGGCACAGATACGCAGTATTTT.

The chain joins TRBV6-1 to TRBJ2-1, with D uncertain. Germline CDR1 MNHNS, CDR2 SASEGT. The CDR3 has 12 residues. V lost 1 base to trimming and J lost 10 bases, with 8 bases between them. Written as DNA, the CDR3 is TGTGCCAGCAGTGAAGAAGGGCGGGAGCAGTTCTTC. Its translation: CASSEEGREQFF.

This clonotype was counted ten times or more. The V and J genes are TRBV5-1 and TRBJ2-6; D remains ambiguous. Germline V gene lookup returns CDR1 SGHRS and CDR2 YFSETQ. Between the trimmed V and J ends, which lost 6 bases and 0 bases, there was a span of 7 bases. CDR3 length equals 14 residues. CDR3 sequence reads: CASNPISGANVLTF. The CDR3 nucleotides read TGCGCCAGCAACCCGATCTCTGGGGCCAACGTCCTGACTTTC.